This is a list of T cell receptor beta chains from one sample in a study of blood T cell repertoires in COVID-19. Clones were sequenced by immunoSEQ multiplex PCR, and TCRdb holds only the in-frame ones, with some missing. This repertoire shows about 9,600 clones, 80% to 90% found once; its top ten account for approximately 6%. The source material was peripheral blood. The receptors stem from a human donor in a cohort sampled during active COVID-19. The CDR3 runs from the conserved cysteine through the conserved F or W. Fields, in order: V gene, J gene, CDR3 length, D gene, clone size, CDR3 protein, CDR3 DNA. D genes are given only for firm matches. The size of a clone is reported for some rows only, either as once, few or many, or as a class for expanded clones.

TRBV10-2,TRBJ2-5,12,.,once,CASPDTQETQYF,TGCGCCAGCCCCGACACCCAAGAGACCCAGTACTTC
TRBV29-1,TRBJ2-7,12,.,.,CSVDGEAGEQYF,TGCAGCGTTGACGGGGAGGCGGGCGAGCAGTACTTC
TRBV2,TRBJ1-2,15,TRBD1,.,CASIKGQRANYGYTF,TGTGCCAGCATCAAGGGACAGCGAGCTAACTATGGCTACACCTTC
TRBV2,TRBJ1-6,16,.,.,CASSAAGSRGGSPLHF,TGTGCCAGCAGTGCCGCCGGGTCCAGGGGCGGTTCACCCCTCCACTTT
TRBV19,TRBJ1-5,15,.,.,CASSLGTPSHQPQHF,TGTGCCAGTAGTTTGGGGACTCCTTCTCATCAGCCCCAGCATTTT
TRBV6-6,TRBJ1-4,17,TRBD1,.,CASSHLGPGTGDEKLFF,TGTGCCAGCAGTCATTTGGGACCCGGGACAGGGGATGAAAAACTGTTTTTT
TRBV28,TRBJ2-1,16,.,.,CASTTPGHGSYNEQFF,TGTGCCAGCACCACACCGGGACACGGCTCCTACAATGAGCAGTTCTTC
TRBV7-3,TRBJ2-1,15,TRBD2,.,CASSTSGGLYNEQFF,TGTGCCAGCAGCACTAGCGGGGGGCTCTACAATGAGCAGTTCTTC
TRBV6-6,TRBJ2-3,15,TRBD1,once,CASSGQGGSADTQYF,TGTGCCAGCAGTGGACAGGGGGGCAGTGCAGATACGCAGTATTTT
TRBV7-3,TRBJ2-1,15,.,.,CASSSDSQIYNEQFF,TGTGCCAGCAGTTCGGACAGCCAAATTTACAATGAGCAGTTCTTC
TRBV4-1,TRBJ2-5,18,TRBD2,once,CASSQDPGLAGGQETQYF,TGCGCCAGCAGCCAAGATCCTGGACTAGCGGGGGGTCAAGAGACCCAGTACTTC
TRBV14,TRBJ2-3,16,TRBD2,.,CASSHGTSGGLDTQYF,TGTGCCAGCAGCCATGGGACTAGCGGGGGGCTAGATACGCAGTATTTT
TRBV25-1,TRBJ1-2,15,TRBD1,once,CASSRGTGSSYGYTF,TGTGCCAGCAGCCGAGGGACAGGGTCATCCTATGGCTACACCTTC
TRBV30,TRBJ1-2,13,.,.,CAWTSLRAGAYTF,TGTGCCTGGACCTCCCTGAGGGCAGGGGCTTACACCTTC
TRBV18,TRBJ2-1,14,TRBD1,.,CASSPPGQGGEQFF,TGTGCCAGCTCACCACCGGGACAGGGTGGTGAGCAGTTCTTC
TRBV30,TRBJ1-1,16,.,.,CAWQLRETGFNTEAFF,TGTGCCTGGCAGCTCCGTGAAACAGGCTTCAACACTGAAGCTTTCTTT
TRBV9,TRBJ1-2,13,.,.,CASSDDTNYGYTF,TGTGCCAGCAGCGACGACACTAACTATGGCTACACCTTC
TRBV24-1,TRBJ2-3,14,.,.,CATSDPGGQAMQYF,TGTGCCACCAGTGACCCGGGGGGACAGGCCATGCAGTATTTT
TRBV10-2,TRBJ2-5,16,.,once,CASSESEVQGGETQYF,TGCGCCAGCAGTGAGTCCGAGGTCCAGGGAGGAGAGACCCAGTACTTC
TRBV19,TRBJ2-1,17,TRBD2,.,CASSAHALAGGPNEQFF,TGTGCCAGTAGTGCCCACGCCCTAGCGGGGGGGCCCAATGAGCAGTTCTTC
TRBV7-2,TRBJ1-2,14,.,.,CASSPGTANYGYTF,TGTGCCAGCAGCCCGGGGACTGCGAACTATGGCTACACCTTC
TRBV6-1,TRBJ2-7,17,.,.,CASSGRGGRGVFYEQYF,TGTGCCAGCAGTGGAAGGGGGGGGCGAGGGGTCTTCTACGAGCAGTACTTC
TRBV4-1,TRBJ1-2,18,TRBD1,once,CASSPGNIQGERNYGYTF,TGCGCCAGCAGCCCCGGGAACATACAGGGGGAGCGCAACTATGGCTACACCTTC
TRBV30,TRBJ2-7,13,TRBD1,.,CAWMGQPPNEQYF,TGTGCCTGGATGGGACAGCCGCCCAACGAGCAGTACTTC
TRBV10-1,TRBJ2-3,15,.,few,CASSEKTPVADTQYF,TGCGCCAGCAGTGAGAAAACCCCGGTGGCAGATACGCAGTATTTT
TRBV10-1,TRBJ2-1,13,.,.,CASSPSSYNEQFF,TGCGCCAGCAGTCCCAGCTCCTACAATGAGCAGTTCTTC
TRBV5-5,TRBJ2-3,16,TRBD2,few,CASSSGTSGTADTQYF,TGTGCCAGCAGCTCCGGGACTAGCGGGACTGCAGATACGCAGTATTTT
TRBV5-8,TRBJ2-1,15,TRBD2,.,CASIPGTTHYNEQFF,TGTGCCAGCATCCCCGGGACTACCCACTACAATGAGCAGTTCTTC
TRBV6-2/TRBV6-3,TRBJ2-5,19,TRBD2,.,CASSYSPTGTSGGQETQYF,TGTGCCAGCAGTTACTCACCCACTGGGACTAGCGGGGGACAAGAGACCCAGTACTTC
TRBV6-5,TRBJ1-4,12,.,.,CASSDSSEKLFF,TGTGCCAGCTCAGACAGTTCTGAAAAACTGTTTTTT
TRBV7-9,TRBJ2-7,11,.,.,CASSPDWEQYF,TGTGCCAGCAGCCCCGACTGGGAGCAGTACTTC
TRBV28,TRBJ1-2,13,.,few,CASRRSLSHGYTF,TGTGCCAGCAGGCGCAGCCTTAGCCATGGCTACACCTTC
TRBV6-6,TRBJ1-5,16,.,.,CASRNAGIGTDQPQHF,TGTGCCAGCAGGAATGCGGGGATAGGTACGGATCAGCCCCAGCATTTT
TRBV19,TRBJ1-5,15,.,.,CASRPTVYSNQPQHF,TGTGCCAGTAGACCGACAGTCTATAGCAATCAGCCCCAGCATTTT
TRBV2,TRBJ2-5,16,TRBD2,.,CASSGSGGLLQETQYF,TGTGCCAGCAGTGGTAGCGGGGGGCTCCTTCAAGAGACCCAGTACTTC
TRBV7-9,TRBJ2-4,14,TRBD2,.,CASSLATSGATQYF,TGTGCCAGCAGCTTAGCGACTAGCGGGGCCACCCAGTACTTC
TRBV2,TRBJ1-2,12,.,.,CASRADWYGYTF,TGTGCCAGCAGGGCTGACTGGTATGGCTACACCTTC
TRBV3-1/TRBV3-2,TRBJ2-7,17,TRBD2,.,CASSQEGRGAGGYEQYF,TGTGCCAGCAGCCAGGAAGGAAGGGGAGCGGGGGGTTACGAGCAGTACTTC